This T cell receptor (beta chain) was identified during a study of radiation and T cells in renal cell carcinoma. Notes on the study in general: Baseline intratumoral clonotype presence is unknown without pretreatment biopsies.

For this clone: Its antigen is unknown.

Profiling relied on immunoSEQ multiplex PCR, and the TCRdb table lists in-frame clones only, not all of them. The sample includes about 140,000 clones, around 78% of them seen just once. The J segment lost 2 bases and the V segment lost 8 bases, leaving 9 bases of the junction unmatched. This CDR3 is 15 amino acids long. Per the germline V gene, CDR1 is MNHNS and CDR2 is SASEGT. Time point in this sample: baseline pretreatment blood. Documented treatment: 15 Gy SBRT to primary tumor, nephrectomy 4 weeks later. The input for sequencing was blood, taken from a patient whose treatment included radiotherapy and nephrectomy. V and J are TRBV6-1 and TRBJ1-3; TRBD1 matches 7 bases. The receptor was derived from a woman between 50 and 59 years old with renal cell carcinoma. The CDR3 spells CASGMTGRTGNTIYF. The CDR3 DNA is TGTGCCAGCGGCATGACAGGGAGAACTGGAAACACCATATATTTT.